This passage covers 30 T cell receptor beta chains from one sample sequenced in a study of shared clonotypes between healthy human individuals. Positive CCR7 selection of CD45RO-negative cells yielded the naive CD8 cells, and terminally differentiated effector memory CD45RA+ cells were excluded. This table comes from immunoSEQ multiplex PCR, and its TCRdb copy is limited to in-frame clones, with some not included. Of millions of clones listed, approximately 94% are singletons. Material for sequencing was naive CD8+ T cells sorted from blood. Receptors originate from a young man in good health.

The chain links TRBV6-1 to TRBJ2-7, with a possible D match to TRBD2 (5 bases). V shed 1 base and J shed 3 bases, with 13 bases lying between them. Germline V gene data show CDR1 as MNHNS and CDR2 as SASEGT. This CDR3 region has 15 residues. The CDR3 sequence: CASSEDRAGLYEQYF. The CDR3 coding sequence is TGTGCCAGCAGTGAAGATCGGGCGGGCCTCTACGAGCAGTACTTC.

The V call is TRBV18, the J call TRBJ2-7; TRBD1 or TRBD2 may be the D gene (5 bases each). CDR3 size: 16 residues. Trimming stripped 6 bases from V and 2 bases from J, with 20 bases between. Germline V gene sequence: CDR1 KGHSH, CDR2 LQKENI. Written as DNA, the CDR3 is TGTGCCAGCTCCCCTATCGGTGGGGGAAAAACCTACGAGCAGTACTTC. Its translation: CASSPIGGGKTYEQYF.

V is TRBV6-9 and J is TRBJ2-2; D remains unclear. The ends were cut back, 1 base at V and 6 bases at J, with 12 bases in the middle. This CDR3 is 15 amino acids long. Germline V gene data show CDR1 as MNHGY and CDR2 as SVAAGI. CDR3: CASSYLPVTAGELFF. The CDR3 coding sequence is TGTGCCAGCAGTTATTTACCGGTCACCGCCGGGGAGCTGTTTTTT.

As to this clone: In the same sample, other DNA sequences code for this CDR3. V usage is TRBV27 and J usage is TRBJ2-7; 7 nucleotides line up with TRBD1. The germline CDR1 and CDR2 sequences are MNHEY and SMNVEV (reference sequence). CDR3 length: 14 amino acids. Trimming took 0 bases from V and 3 from J; bases not matched to a gene: 2. The CDR3, as DNA: TGTGCCAGCAGTTTATCAGGGGACAGCTACGAGCAGTACTTC. Translating it yields CASSLSGDSYEQYF.

V gene TRBV7-3 combines with J gene TRBJ2-2; the D is unclear. The germline CDR1 and CDR2 sequences are SGHTA and FQGTGA. The length of the CDR3 is 15 residues. V was cut by 2 bases and J by 2 bases, with 9 bases left in between. CDR3 residues: CASSLAQANTGELFF. CDR3 nucleotide sequence: TGTGCCAGCAGCTTAGCCCAAGCTAACACCGGGGAGCTGTTTTTT. Filled out from reference TRBV7-3 and TRBJ2-2, the complete variable domain reads GAGVSQTPSNKVTEKGKYVELRCDPISGHTALYWYRQSLGQGPEFLIYFQGTGAADDSGLPNDRFFAVRPEGSVSTLKIQRTERGDSAVYLCASSLAQANTGELFFGEGSRLTVL.

Here the CDR3 DNA reads TGTGCCAGCAGCTTGCATTTGAACACCGGGGAGCTGTTTTTT. It is translated as CASSLHLNTGELFF. This chain connects TRBV5-6 to TRBJ2-2; D not certain. The germline V and J ends were trimmed by 1 base and 1 base, with 5 bases remaining between them. Germline V gene sequence: CDR1 SGHDT, CDR2 YYEEEE. The length of the CDR3 is 14 residues. The full variable domain, rest sourced from reference TRBV5-6 and TRBJ2-2, is DAGVTQSPTHLIKTRGQQVTLRCSPKSGHDTVSWYQQALGQGPQFIFQYYEEEERQRGNFPDRFSGHQFPNYSSELNVNALLLGDSALYLCASSLHLNTGELFFGEGSRLTVL.

The rearrangement uses TRBV27 and TRBJ2-1; unclear D gene. V was clipped by 0 bases and J by 4 bases, with 7 bases between them. The CDR3 is 14 residues long. CDR1 MNHEY and CDR2 SMNVEV come from the germline V gene (reference sequence). This chain's CDR3 is CASSLSPNYNEQFF. CDR3 nucleotide sequence: TGTGCCAGCAGTTTATCTCCGAATTACAATGAGCAGTTCTTC.

To note about this clone: Other DNA sequences within the sample encode an identical CDR3. V gene TRBV7-9 combines with J gene TRBJ2-3; D gene uncertain. CDR1 and CDR2 from the germline V gene are SEHNR and FQNEAQ (reference sequence). This CDR3 spans 11 amino acids. Trimming left V 3 bases short and J 6 bases short, with 4 bases between. DNA of the CDR3: TGTGCCAGCAGCTTCGGGGATACGCAGTATTTT. Protein product: CASSFGDTQYF.

This clone was recorded once. The chain couples TRBV4-3 to TRBJ2-1; TRBD1 or TRBD2 may be the D gene (5 bases each). The germline V and J ends were trimmed by 0 bases and 4 bases, with 13 bases remaining between them. CDR3 size: 16 residues. CDR1 is LGHNA and CDR2 is YSLEER in the germline V gene. As DNA, the CDR3 is TGCGCCAGCAGCCAAGATTTCCCGGGACCTTACAATGAGCAGTTCTTC. This translates into CASSQDFPGPYNEQFF.

The V and J genes are TRBV25-1 and TRBJ2-7; no clear D. There are 16 residues in the CDR3. Trimming left V 3 bases short and J 0 bases short, with 15 bases between. In germline, CDR1 is MGHDK, CDR2 SYGVNS. The CDR3 reads CASSEDAPGASYEQYF. The CDR3 nucleotides read TGTGCCAGCAGTGAGGATGCTCCCGGCGCCTCCTACGAGCAGTACTTC.

This chain connects TRBV4-3 to TRBJ2-7; D not resolved. V lost 0 bases, J lost 8 bases, and 14 bases lay in between. There are 14 residues in the CDR3. Germline-derived CDR1 and CDR2 are LGHNA and YSLEER. This CDR3 reads CASSQDSFSRQQYF. The DNA of the CDR3 is TGCGCCAGCAGCCAAGATTCGTTTTCCCGACAGCAGTACTTC.

This clone was seen just once. The V and J genes are TRBV12-5 and TRBJ1-1; D is possibly TRBD1 (5 bases). The germline V gene encodes CDR1 LGHNT and CDR2 FRNRAP. V lost 4 bases, J lost 6 bases, and 9 bases lay in between. CDR3 length: 12 residues. The CDR3 region is CASGSRVSEAFF. Here the CDR3 DNA reads TGTGCTAGTGGTTCCAGGGTCTCTGAAGCTTTCTTT.

The rearrangement links TRBV10-2 to TRBJ2-1, with TRBD2 identical over 9 bases. Per germline, CDR1 WSHSY and CDR2 SAAADI. The CDR3 runs 15 residues. Trimming removed 6 bases from V and 8 bases from J; junction bases left unmatched: 11. Here the CDR3 DNA reads TGCGCCAGCAGGGACTCTAGCGGGAAGCTGGATGAGCAGTTCTTC. Translated: CASRDSSGKLDEQFF.

V gene TRBV2 combines with J gene TRBJ2-7, with 8 bases identical to TRBD2. The J segment lost 5 bases and the V segment lost 0 bases, leaving 12 bases of the junction unmatched. CDR3 length: 17 amino acids. In germline, CDR1 is SNHLY, CDR2 FYNNEI. The CDR3 protein is CASSEAWFREGSNEQYF. The CDR3 nucleotides are TGTGCCAGCAGTGAAGCCTGGTTCCGGGAGGGCAGTAACGAGCAGTACTTC. Full variable domain (rest looked up from reference TRBV2 and TRBJ2-7): EPEVTQTPSHQVTQMGQEVILRCVPISNHLYFYWYRQILGQKVEFLVSFYNNEISEKSEIFDDQFSVERPDGSNFTLKIRSTKLEDSAMYFCASSEAWFREGSNEQYFGPGTRLTVT.

On this clone itself: One end of the junction does not line up with germline, which may come from a read error. The rearrangement uses TRBV7-7 and TRBJ2-5; 9 nucleotides match TRBD2. The germline V gene has CDR1 SSHAT and CDR2 FNYEAQ (reference sequence). There are 16 residues in the CDR3. The CDR3 loop reads CASSLVSGGRGETQYF. The CDR3 coding sequence is TGTGCTAGCAGCTTAGTAAGCGGGGGGCGCGGAGAGACCCAGTACTTC.

The chain couples TRBV13 to TRBJ2-5, with D perhaps matching TRBD1 or TRBD2 (5 bases each). The CDR3 runs to 14 residues. V dropped 4 bases and J dropped 0 bases, with 9 bases sitting between them. Germline V gene sequence: CDR1 PRHDT, CDR2 FYEKMQ (reference sequence). CDR3 sequence reads: CASSWDAHQETQYF. Here the CDR3 DNA reads TGTGCCAGCAGCTGGGACGCGCACCAAGAGACCCAGTACTTC. The full variable domain, its missing parts supplied by reference TRBV13 and TRBJ2-5, is AAGVIQSPRHLIKEKRETATLKCYPIPRHDTVYWYQQGPGQDPQFLISFYEKMQSDKGSIPDRFSAQQFSDYHSELNMSSLELGDSALYFCASSWDAHQETQYFGPGTRLLVL.

V usage is TRBV9 and J usage is TRBJ2-2; 12 positions agree with TRBD2. CDR3 length equals 17 residues. Germline V lookup: CDR1 SGDLS, CDR2 YYNGEE. The trim removed 3 bases at V and 4 bases at J, leaving 7 bases unmatched. The CDR3 is CASSEPLAGGTTGELFF. The DNA for the CDR3 is TGTGCCAGCAGCGAGCCGCTAGCGGGGGGGACCACCGGGGAGCTGTTTTTT.

V gene TRBV5-6 combines with J gene TRBJ2-7; TRBD1 matches 8 bases. The CDR3 is 17 residues long. Trimming removed 4 bases from V and 4 bases from J; junction bases left unmatched: 16. Germline V gives CDR1 SGHDT, CDR2 YYEEEE. CDR3 sequence: CASSPDGTGTGRYEQYF. CDR3 nucleotides: TGTGCCAGCAGCCCCGATGGAACTGGGACAGGAAGATACGAGCAGTACTTC.

This rearrangement joins TRBV7-9 to TRBJ2-1, with TRBD2 matching 8 bases. Germline lookup yields CDR1 SEHNR and CDR2 FQNEAQ (reference sequence). J gave up 8 bases and V 5 bases, and 8 bases lay outside the gene matches. The CDR3 runs to 14 residues. The CDR3 protein is CASSTSGRDDEQFF. For the CDR3, the DNA is TGTGCCAGCAGCACCAGCGGGAGAGACGATGAGCAGTTCTTC.

This chain joins TRBV29-1 and TRBJ2-1; 10 positions agree with TRBD2. V lost 6 bases, J lost 1 base, and 9 bases stayed unmatched. The CDR3 runs 16 residues. Germline CDR1 is SQVTM and CDR2 is ANQGSEA. The CDR3 here is CSVTGTSDESYNEQFF. CDR3 in DNA: TGCAGCGTCACCGGGACTAGCGATGAGTCCTACAATGAGCAGTTCTTC.

In nucleotides, the CDR3 is TGTGCCACCTTACTAGGGCCGTACAATGAGCAGTTCTTC. Translating it yields CATLLGPYNEQFF. The V call is TRBV2, the J call TRBJ2-1, with D perhaps TRBD2 (5 bases). The CDR3 totals 13 residues. Trimming took off 10 bases at V and 4 bases at J, with 14 bases between the two ends. Germline values: CDR1 SNHLY, CDR2 FYNNEI. The full variable domain, with the rest looked up from reference TRBV2 and TRBJ2-1, is EPEVTQTPSHQVTQMGQEVILRCVPISNHLYFYWYRQILGQKVEFLVSFYNNEISEKSEIFDDQFSVERPDGSNFTLKIRSTKLEDSAMYFCATLLGPYNEQFFGPGTRLTVL.

As DNA, the CDR3 is TGTGCCTCGGGACTAGCGGGAGATAATGAGCAGTTCTTC. Amino acids: CASGLAGDNEQFF. The chain links TRBV11-2 to TRBJ2-1; 14 bases line up with TRBD2. The CDR3 runs to 13 residues. Germline values: CDR1 SGHAT, CDR2 FQNNGV. The trim removed 11 bases at V and 7 bases at J, leaving 4 bases unmatched. Filled out from reference TRBV11-2 and TRBJ2-1, the complete variable domain reads EAGVAQSPRYKIIEKRQSVAFWCNPISGHATLYWYQQILGQGPKLLIQFQNNGVVDDSQLPKDRFSAERLKGVDSTLKIQPAKLEDSAVYLCASGLAGDNEQFFGPGTRLTVL.

This chain links TRBV2 with TRBJ1-2; the D is unclear. CDR1 and CDR2 (germline): SNHLY, FYNNEI. The CDR3 contains 14 residues. V gave up 4 bases and J gave up 4 bases, with 13 bases separating them. The CDR3 nucleotides are TGTGCCAGCAGTGGTGGCCCAGGAGTCTATGGCTACACCTTC. Encoded protein: CASSGGPGVYGYTF.

J is TRBJ2-7 and V is TRBV11-3; 8 nucleotides line up with TRBD1. CDR1 and CDR2 (germline): SGHNT, YENEEA. The CDR3 is 13 residues long. V dropped 2 bases and J dropped 7; count of bases not matched to a gene: 4. CDR3 bases: TGTGCCAGCAGCTTAACTAACAGGGGGGAGCAGTACTTC. Protein product: CASSLTNRGEQYF.

The chain employs TRBV25-1 and TRBJ1-1, with unresolved D. V lost 3 bases, J lost 7 bases, and 9 bases lay in between. CDR1 and CDR2 from the germline V gene are MGHDK and SYGVNS. This CDR3 region has 12 residues. This chain's CDR3 is CASSDTLDEAFF. Here the CDR3 DNA reads TGTGCCAGCAGTGACACCTTAGATGAAGCTTTCTTT.

The chain couples TRBV29-1 to TRBJ1-2; D perhaps matches TRBD1 (5 bases). V lost 0 bases and J lost 5, with 7 bases in between. Germline CDR1 is SQVTM and CDR2 is ANQGSEA. The CDR3 has 12 amino acids. DNA of the CDR3: TGCAGCGTTGAAGAAAGGGGTTATGGCTACACCTTC. Translating gives CSVEERGYGYTF.

This rearrangement joins TRBV4-1 to TRBJ1-4; no firm D call. The CDR3 is 13 amino acids. Looked up from germline, CDR1 is MGHRA and CDR2 is YSYEKL. V was pared by 0 bases and J by 8 bases, with 7 bases between. The CDR3 sequence is CASSQDSPEKLFF. CDR3 nucleotide sequence: TGCGCCAGCAGCCAAGATTCCCCGGAAAAACTGTTTTTT.

This chain joins TRBV27 and TRBJ1-2; D might be TRBD1 (6 bases). The germline gives CDR1 MNHEY, CDR2 SMNVEV (reference sequence). V lost 4 bases, J lost 7 bases, and 10 bases lay in between. CDR3 length: 12 amino acids. Written as DNA, the CDR3 is TGTGCCAGCAGTTCTGGGGGCAGTGGCTACACCTTC. This sequence encodes CASSSGGSGYTF.

J is TRBJ2-7 and V is TRBV19; D may be TRBD1 or TRBD2 (5 bases each). Trimming pared 6 bases from V and 1 base from J, leaving 16 bases between. The CDR3 sequence is 15 residues long. From germline, CDR1 is LNHDA and CDR2 SQIVND (reference sequence). In DNA, the CDR3 is TGTGCCAGTAGCGTAGCGCAGGGATATTCCTACGAGCAGTACTTC. Translating gives CASSVAQGYSYEQYF.

This chain joins TRBV10-3 and TRBJ2-3; D is ambiguous. Germline assignment: CDR1 ENHRY and CDR2 SYGVKD. Trimming pared 10 bases from V and 1 base from J, leaving 9 bases between. This CDR3 region has 12 residues. Here the CDR3 DNA reads TGTGCCACCTTAACGCGCACAGATACGCAGTATTTT. Translation gives CATLTRTDTQYF.